This TCR beta chain comes out of a study of T cells in Graves' hyperthyroidism and ophthalmopathy. Study-wide findings and caveats: Ophthalmopathy could be told apart from stable hyperthyroidism with a 13 V-J model.

It was RNA transcripts that yielded the amplified TCR beta CDR3 regions. HTBI primers were employed in a first-round RT-PCR of the TCR CDR3. TCRdb reanalysed the multiplex PCR reads using MiXCR and keeps one entry per CDR3 protein. Among approximately 500,000 distinct CDR3 sequences listed, roughly 46% were seen once. Patients showing uncontrolled infection, other autoimmune disease, pregnancy or lactation were ineligible. Thyroid ultrasound, orbital computed tomography, clinical symptoms, and serum thyroxine and TRAb underpinned diagnoses. Looked up from germline, CDR1 is SGHAT and CDR2 is FQDESV (reference sequence). The CDR3 has 13 amino acids. As regards this clonotype: Its antigen is undetermined. The junction departs from the called germline gene at one end, perhaps through a read error.

Material: peripheral blood or thyroid tissue (not recorded which). J is TRBJ1-4 and V is TRBV11-1; the D is unclear. This sequence originates from a woman aged 18-30 years with Graves' hyperthyroidism. CDR3 amino acids: CASSLMVNERLFF. CDR3 coding DNA: TGTGCCAGCAGCTTAATGGTGAATGAAAGACTGTTTTTT.